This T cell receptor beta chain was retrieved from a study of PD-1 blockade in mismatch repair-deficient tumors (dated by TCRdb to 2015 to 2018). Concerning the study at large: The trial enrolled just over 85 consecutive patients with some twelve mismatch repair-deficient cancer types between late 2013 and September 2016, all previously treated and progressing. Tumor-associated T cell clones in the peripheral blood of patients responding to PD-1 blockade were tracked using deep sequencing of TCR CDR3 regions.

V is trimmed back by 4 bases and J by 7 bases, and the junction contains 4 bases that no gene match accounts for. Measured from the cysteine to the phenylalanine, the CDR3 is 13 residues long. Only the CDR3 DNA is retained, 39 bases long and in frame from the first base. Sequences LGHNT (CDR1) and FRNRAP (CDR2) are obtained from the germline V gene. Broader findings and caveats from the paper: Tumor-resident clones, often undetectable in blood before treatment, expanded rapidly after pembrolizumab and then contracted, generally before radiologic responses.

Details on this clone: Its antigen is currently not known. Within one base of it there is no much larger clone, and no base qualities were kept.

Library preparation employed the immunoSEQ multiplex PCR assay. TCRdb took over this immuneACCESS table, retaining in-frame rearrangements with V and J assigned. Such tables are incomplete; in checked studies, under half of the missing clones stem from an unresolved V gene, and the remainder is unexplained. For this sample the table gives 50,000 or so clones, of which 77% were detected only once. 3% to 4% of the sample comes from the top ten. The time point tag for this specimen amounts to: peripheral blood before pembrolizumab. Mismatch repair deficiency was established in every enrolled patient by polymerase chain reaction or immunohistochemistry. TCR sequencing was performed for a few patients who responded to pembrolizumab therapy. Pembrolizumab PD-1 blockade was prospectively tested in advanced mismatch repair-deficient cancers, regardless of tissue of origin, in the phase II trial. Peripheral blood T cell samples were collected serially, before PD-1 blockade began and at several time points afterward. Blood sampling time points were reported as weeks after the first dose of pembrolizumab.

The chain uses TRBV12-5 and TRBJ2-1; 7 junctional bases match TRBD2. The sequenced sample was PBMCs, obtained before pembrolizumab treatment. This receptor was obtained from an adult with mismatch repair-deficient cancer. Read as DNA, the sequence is TGTGCTAGTGGTTATGGGGGGGGGAATGAGCAGTTCTTC. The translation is CASGYGGGNEQFF.